These 30 T cell receptor beta chains originate from one sample sequenced in a study of monozygotic twins with cystic fibrosis. Clones were sequenced by immunoSEQ multiplex PCR, and TCRdb holds only the in-frame ones, with some missing. The sample shows about 9,600 clones, approximately 91% of them seen only once. The sample comprised blood. All receptors come from a boy younger than 10 with cystic fibrosis.

V is TRBV5-1 and J is TRBJ2-5; D remains unclear. CDR3 size: 15 residues. The germline V gene has CDR1 SGHRS and CDR2 YFSETQ. Trimming took off 0 bases at V and 4 bases at J, with 13 bases between the two ends. The CDR3 sequence is CASSLANPERETQYF. In nucleotides, the CDR3 is TGCGCCAGCAGCTTGGCGAATCCGGAACGAGAGACCCAGTACTTC.

This chain uses TRBV5-1 with TRBJ2-5; 9 positions agree with TRBD2. From germline, CDR1 is SGHRS and CDR2 YFSETQ. The CDR3 runs 17 residues. The V gene end was trimmed by 0 bases and the J gene end by 5 bases; junction bases not matched to a gene: 11. CDR3: CASSLVLIAGVGETQYF. The DNA for the CDR3 is TGCGCCAGCAGCTTGGTCCTGATAGCGGGGGTCGGTGAGACCCAGTACTTC.

This rearrangement joins TRBV4-2 to TRBJ1-1; 7 bases line up with TRBD1. Germline-derived CDR1 and CDR2 are LGHNA and YNFKEQ. This CDR3 comprises 16 residues. The V segment lost 0 bases and the J segment 6 bases; nucleotides outside the gene matches: 10. CDR3 sequence: CASSQEQGDSIAEAFF. The CDR3 nucleotides are TGTGCCAGCAGCCAAGAGCAGGGGGATAGTATCGCTGAAGCTTTCTTT.

The V and J genes are TRBV10-3 and TRBJ1-2; 9 nucleotides line up with TRBD1. The J segment lost 7 bases and the V segment lost 6 bases, leaving 9 bases of the junction unmatched. CDR1 ENHRY and CDR2 SYGVKD come from the germline V gene. There are 14 residues in the CDR3. The CDR3 DNA sequence: TGTGCCATCAGCCCAACGGGACAGGGTTCTGGCTACACCTTC. Amino acid sequence: CAISPTGQGSGYTF.

This clone was seen once. The chain joins TRBV5-1 to TRBJ2-5; D remains unclear. V lost 2 bases and J 2 bases, leaving 4 bases between the germline ends. The germline CDR1 and CDR2 sequences are SGHRS and YFSETQ. This CDR3 contains 12 residues. The CDR3 is CASSLQQETQYF. The CDR3 nucleotides are TGCGCCAGCAGCTTACAGCAAGAGACCCAGTACTTC.

The rearrangement links TRBV27 to TRBJ1-2, with a tentative D call TRBD1 (5 bases). Germline values: CDR1 MNHEY, CDR2 SMNVEV (reference sequence). V was cut by 6 bases and J by 1 base, with 15 bases left in between. CDR3 length: 15 residues. CDR3: CASRPGGEVNYGYTF. CDR3 nucleotides: TGTGCCAGCAGGCCGGGGGGGGAGGTTAACTATGGCTACACCTTC.

The V and J genes are TRBV5-8 and TRBJ1-1; perhaps TRBD1 as D (6 bases). Deletions cut 5 bases from V and 0 bases from J, with 11 bases between. This CDR3 region has 14 residues. CDR1 and CDR2 (germline): SGHTS, YDEGEE. CDR3 sequence (DNA): TGTGCCAGCAGGAGAGGGGGGATGAACACTGAAGCTTTCTTT. This translates into CASRRGGMNTEAFF.

V gene TRBV10-2 combines with J gene TRBJ2-1; D gene unclear. Germline loops: CDR1 WSHSY, CDR2 SAAADI. The CDR3 runs 12 residues. V was cut by 3 bases and J by 5 bases, with 5 bases left in between. The CDR3 spells CASSEQNNEQFF. In DNA, the CDR3 is TGCGCCAGCAGTGAACAAAACAATGAGCAGTTCTTC.

The chain is built from TRBV6-4 and TRBJ2-7; 8 nucleotides align to TRBD1. Germline values: CDR1 MRHNA, CDR2 SNTAGT. The junction had 6 bases not matched to a gene; V was cut back by 9 bases and J by 5 bases. The length of the CDR3 is 12 residues. The CDR3 bases are TGTGCCAGGACAGGGGCGTTAGACGAGCAGTACGTC. Translation: CARTGALDEQYV.

This chain links TRBV11-3 with TRBJ2-1; D is unresolved. The length of the CDR3 is 14 residues. The germline V and J ends were trimmed by 4 bases and 2 bases, with 9 bases remaining between them. Germline V CDR1 and CDR2: SGHNT, YENEEA. The DNA of the CDR3 is TGTGCCAGCAGCTATTCGACGACCTACAATGAGCAGTTCTTC. Protein product: CASSYSTTYNEQFF.

The chain is built from TRBV5-1 and TRBJ2-5, with D unclear. Germline CDR1 SGHRS, CDR2 YFSETQ. V was cut by 5 bases and J by 2 bases, with 4 bases left in between. The CDR3 is 11 amino acids. The CDR3 is CASRQQETQYF. As DNA, the CDR3 is TGCGCCAGCAGACAGCAAGAGACCCAGTACTTC.

V gene TRBV4-1 combines with J gene TRBJ2-6; D is ambiguous. CDR3 length: 16 residues. Germline loops: CDR1 MGHRA, CDR2 YSYEKL. V was cut by 2 bases and J by 0 bases, with 8 bases left in between. The DNA for the CDR3 is TGCGCCAGCAGCCAACCAACGGCCTCTGGGGCCAACGTCCTGACTTTC. Translated, it gives CASSQPTASGANVLTF.

The chain employs TRBV19 and TRBJ1-5; no reliable D call. The V gene lost 6 bases and the J gene lost 4 bases, with 7 bases spanning the gap. Germline-derived CDR1 and CDR2 are LNHDA and SQIVND (reference sequence). The CDR3 sequence is 12 residues long. The CDR3 reads CASSLMNQPQHF. In nucleotides, the CDR3 is TGTGCCAGTAGCCTGATGAATCAGCCCCAGCATTTT.

This chain uses TRBV6-4 with TRBJ1-5; TRBD1 might be the D (5 bases). Trimming took 5 bases from V and 6 from J, leaving 11 bases between them. The CDR3 spans 13 residues. The germline V gene has CDR1 MRHNA and CDR2 SNTAGT. The CDR3 loop reads CASSPGEGQPQHF. The DNA for the CDR3 is TGTGCCAGCAGTCCGGGGGAGGGTCAGCCCCAGCATTTT.

The gene calls are TRBV5-6 and TRBJ1-3; possible D gene TRBD1, 5 bases. The ends were cut back, 2 bases at V and 0 bases at J, with 12 bases in the middle. The CDR3 runs 16 residues. Looked up from germline, CDR1 is SGHDT and CDR2 is YYEEEE. As DNA, the CDR3 is TGTGCCAGCAGCTTAGACTGGGGGAGCTCTGGAAACACCATATATTTT. Translating it yields CASSLDWGSSGNTIYF.

The chain combines TRBV5-1 with TRBJ1-1; D gene ambiguous. This CDR3 is built from 12 residues. V lost 0 bases and J lost 2, with 2 bases in between. CDR1 is SGHRS, CDR2 YFSETQ, per germline. The CDR3 nucleotides read TGCGCCAGCAGCTTGGACAACACTGAAGCTTTCTTT. Amino acid sequence: CASSLDNTEAFF.

The V gene is TRBV5-6, the J gene TRBJ2-7; TRBD1 aligns across 11 bases. The CDR3 is made up of 14 amino acids. Unmatched junction bases numbered 3, after V lost 1 base and J lost 6 bases. The germline V gene encodes CDR1 SGHDT and CDR2 YYEEEE. The CDR3 region is CASSLPDRGREQYV. The CDR3 DNA is TGTGCCAGCAGCTTGCCGGACAGGGGGCGCGAGCAGTACGTC.

The genes are TRBV7-9 and TRBJ2-7; possible D gene TRBD1, 5 bases. Germline V gene data show CDR1 as SEHNR and CDR2 as FQNEAQ (reference sequence). Trimming stripped 3 bases from V and 7 bases from J, with 19 bases between. CDR3 length equals 15 residues. The CDR3 here is CASSFGEAGSREQYF. CDR3 in DNA: TGTGCCAGCAGCTTTGGCGAGGCAGGGTCTAGGGAGCAGTACTTC.

The count of this clone is one. The DNA for the CDR3 is TGCGCCAGCAGTCAATCGGACAGCGCTGAAGCTTTCTTT. This sequence encodes CASSQSDSAEAFF. The rearrangement links TRBV23-1 to TRBJ1-1, with D perhaps matching TRBD1 (6 bases). TRBV23-1 is labeled an ORF, and its function is uncertain. The CDR3 runs 13 residues. Trimming stripped 0 bases from V and 6 bases from J, with 8 bases between.

The chain is built from TRBV7-9 and TRBJ1-2; maybe TRBD1 (6 bases). Germline V gene lookup returns CDR1 SEHNR and CDR2 FQNEAQ (reference sequence). V was trimmed by 7 bases and J by 8 bases, leaving 20 bases between them. The CDR3 contains 14 residues. As DNA, the CDR3 is TGTGCCAGCACCCTCGGGGGGCGCGCGTCGGGCTACACCTTC. This sequence encodes CASTLGGRASGYTF.

CDR3 coding DNA: TGTGCCAGCAGCTTAGTAACGGATGGGGCCTATGGCTACACCTTC. It encodes CASSLVTDGAYGYTF. The chain links TRBV11-2 to TRBJ1-2, with D possibly matching TRBD1 (5 bases). V was clipped by 1 base and J by 4 bases, with 13 bases between them. The CDR3 loop spans 15 amino acids. Germline V CDR1 and CDR2: SGHAT, FQNNGV.

The chain joins TRBV2 to TRBJ2-1, with 9 bases identical to TRBD2. The CDR3 is 14 amino acids. Germline trimming cut 8 bases from V and 4 bases from J; bases unmatched to any gene: 6. Germline CDR1 SNHLY, CDR2 FYNNEI. The CDR3 DNA sequence: TGTGCCAGCTGTAGCGGGGGATCATACAATGAGCAGTTCTTC. It encodes CASCSGGSYNEQFF. Full variable domain (missing parts from reference TRBV2 and TRBJ2-1): EPEVTQTPSHQVTQMGQEVILRCVPISNHLYFYWYRQILGQKVEFLVSFYNNEISEKSEIFDDQFSVERPDGSNFTLKIRSTKLEDSAMYFCASCSGGSYNEQFFGPGTRLTVL.

The gene calls are TRBV7-8 and TRBJ1-2; a weak D match, TRBD1 (6 bases). Germline V gene sequence: CDR1 SGHVS, CDR2 FQNEAQ. Trimming cost V 4 bases and J 8 bases, with 14 bases left between them. This CDR3 is 13 amino acids long. The DNA of the CDR3 is TGTGCCAGCAGCTCCCGGGGGGCGGGAGGCTACACCTTC. This sequence encodes CASSSRGAGGYTF.

The chain recombines TRBV5-1 with TRBJ2-3, with 9 bases that match TRBD1. CDR3 length: 12 residues. V lost 4 bases and J lost 8; bases outside the gene matches: 2. Germline CDR1 reads SGHRS; CDR2 reads YFSETQ. CDR3 region: CASSTDRGTQYF. The CDR3 DNA follows: TGCGCCAGCAGCACGGACAGGGGTACGCAGTATTTT.

The chain couples TRBV7-9 to TRBJ2-2; D is perhaps TRBD2 (5 bases). Germline lookup yields CDR1 SEHNR and CDR2 FQNEAQ (reference sequence). Trimming cost V 3 bases and J 5 bases, with 16 bases left between them. The CDR3 extends over 16 amino acids. The CDR3 region has the DNA TGTGCCAGCAGCTTTGAGGGCCGAGTTGGGACCGGGGAGCTGTTTTTT. Translated, it gives CASSFEGRVGTGELFF.

The J gene is TRBJ1-2, the V gene TRBV30; D gene unclear. This CDR3 is built from 11 residues. Trimming shortened V by 4 bases and J by 7 bases, and 10 bases separated the two germline ends. Germline assignment: CDR1 GTSNPN and CDR2 SVGIG (reference sequence). CDR3 sequence (DNA): TGTGCCTGGAACCGGGGAGGTGGCTACACCTTC. Its protein is CAWNRGGGYTF. Looking up the rest from reference TRBV30 and TRBJ1-2 gives the full variable domain: SQTIHQWPATLVQPVGSPLSLECTVEGTSNPNLYWYRQAAGRGLQLLFYSVGIGQISSEVPQNLSASRPQDRQFILSSKKLLLSDSGFYLCAWNRGGGYTFGSGTRLTVV.

The chain employs TRBV14 and TRBJ2-5, with D possibly matching TRBD2 (6 bases). The germline CDR1 and CDR2 sequences are SGHDN and FVKESK. The CDR3 loop spans 15 amino acids. Between the trimmed V and J ends, which lost 4 bases and 4 bases, there was a span of 16 bases. CDR3 loop: CASSPFHGGIETQYF. The CDR3 DNA reads TGTGCCAGCAGCCCGTTCCATGGGGGGATAGAGACCCAGTACTTC.

J is TRBJ1-2 and V is TRBV7-2; 7 bases map to TRBD1. With V trimmed by 5 bases and J by 8 bases, 14 bases remained unmatched. The CDR3 is made up of 15 amino acids. Germline lookup yields CDR1 SGHTA and CDR2 FQGNSA. In nucleotides, the CDR3 is TGTGCCAGCAGCCCGGGGACAGCCCCGTATTGGGGCTACACCTTC. It is translated as CASSPGTAPYWGYTF. Full variable domain (missing parts from reference TRBV7-2 and TRBJ1-2): GAGVSQSPSNKVTEKGKDVELRCDPISGHTALYWYRQSLGQGLEFLIYFQGNSAPDKSGLPSDRFSAERTGGSVSTLTIQRTQQEDSAVYLCASSPGTAPYWGYTFGSGTRLTVV.

The rearrangement joins TRBV5-6 to TRBJ2-5; weak D call: TRBD1 (6 bases). Germline loops: CDR1 SGHDT, CDR2 YYEEEE. The CDR3 runs to 13 residues. V lost 6 bases and J 1 base, leaving 10 bases between the germline ends. Here the CDR3 DNA reads TGTGCCAGCACCCCGGACAGCCAAGAGACCCAGTACTTC. This sequence encodes CASTPDSQETQYF.

As concerns this clone: The junction shows a germline mismatch at one end, possibly a read error. The chain employs TRBV7-9 and TRBJ2-2; the match to TRBD2 covers 10 bases. Germline V gene data show CDR1 as SEHNR and CDR2 as FQNEAQ (reference sequence). The CDR3 consists of 16 residues. This chain's CDR3 is CAGRGLAGVNTGELFF. In nucleotides, the CDR3 is TGTGCCGGCAGGGGCCTAGCGGGGGTCAACACCGGGGAGCTGTTTTTT.